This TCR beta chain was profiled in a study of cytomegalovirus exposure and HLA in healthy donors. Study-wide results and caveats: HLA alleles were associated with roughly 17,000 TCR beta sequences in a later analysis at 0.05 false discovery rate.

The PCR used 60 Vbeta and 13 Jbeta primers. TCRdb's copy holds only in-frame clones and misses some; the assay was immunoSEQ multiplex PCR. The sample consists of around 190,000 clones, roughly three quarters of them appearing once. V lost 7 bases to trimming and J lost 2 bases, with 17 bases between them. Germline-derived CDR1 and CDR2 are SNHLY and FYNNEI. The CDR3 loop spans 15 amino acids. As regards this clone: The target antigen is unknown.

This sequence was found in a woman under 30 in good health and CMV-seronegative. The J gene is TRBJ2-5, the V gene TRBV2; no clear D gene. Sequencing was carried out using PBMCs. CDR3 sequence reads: CASIGSWAGQETQYF. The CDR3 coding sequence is TGTGCCAGCATTGGATCTTGGGCAGGACAAGAGACCCAGTACTTC.